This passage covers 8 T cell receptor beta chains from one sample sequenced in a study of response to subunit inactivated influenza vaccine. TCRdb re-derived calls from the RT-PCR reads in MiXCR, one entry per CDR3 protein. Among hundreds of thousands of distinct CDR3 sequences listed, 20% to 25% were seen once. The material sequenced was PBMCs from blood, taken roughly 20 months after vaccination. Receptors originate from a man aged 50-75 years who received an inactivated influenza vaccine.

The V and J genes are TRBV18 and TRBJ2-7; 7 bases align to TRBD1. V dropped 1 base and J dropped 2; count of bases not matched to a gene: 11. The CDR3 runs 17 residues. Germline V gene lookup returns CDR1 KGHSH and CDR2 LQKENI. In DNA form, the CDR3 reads TGTGCCAGCTCACCACGATTAGGCAGGGGGTTGACCTACGAGCAGTACTTC. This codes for CASSPRLGRGLTYEQYF.

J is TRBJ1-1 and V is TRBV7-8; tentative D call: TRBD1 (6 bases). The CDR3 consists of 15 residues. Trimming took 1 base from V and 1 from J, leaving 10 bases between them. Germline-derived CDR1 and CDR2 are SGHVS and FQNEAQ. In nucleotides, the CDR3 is TGTGCCAGCAGCTTAGAGGCCAGGGGGAACACTGAAGCTTTCTTT. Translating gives CASSLEARGNTEAFF.

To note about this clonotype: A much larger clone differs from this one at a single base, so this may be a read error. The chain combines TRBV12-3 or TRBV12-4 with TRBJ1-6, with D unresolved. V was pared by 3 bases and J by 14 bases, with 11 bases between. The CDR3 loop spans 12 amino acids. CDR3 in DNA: TGTGCCAGCAGTTTTAGGAGTTTGGCCCTCCACTTT. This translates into CASSFRSLALHF.

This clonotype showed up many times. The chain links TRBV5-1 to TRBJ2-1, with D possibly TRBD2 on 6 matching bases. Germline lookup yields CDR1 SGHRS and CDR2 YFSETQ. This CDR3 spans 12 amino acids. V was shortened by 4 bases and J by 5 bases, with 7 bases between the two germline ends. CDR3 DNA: TGCGCCAGCAGCCCGGGAGACAATGAGCAGTTCTTC. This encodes CASSPGDNEQFF.

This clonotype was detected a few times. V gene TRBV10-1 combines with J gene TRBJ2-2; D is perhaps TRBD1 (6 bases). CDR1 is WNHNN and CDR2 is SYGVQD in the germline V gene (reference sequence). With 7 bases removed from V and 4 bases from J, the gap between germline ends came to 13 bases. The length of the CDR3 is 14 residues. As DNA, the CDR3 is TGCGCCAGCATAGGGGCAGGGGCCACCGGGGAGCTGTTTTTT. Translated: CASIGAGATGELFF.

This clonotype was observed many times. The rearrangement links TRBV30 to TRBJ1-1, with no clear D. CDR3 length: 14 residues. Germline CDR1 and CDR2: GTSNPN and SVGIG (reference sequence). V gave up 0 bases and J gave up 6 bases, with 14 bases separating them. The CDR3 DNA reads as TGTGCCTGGAGTGTGGTCTCAGAGGTCCCTGAAGCTTTCTTT. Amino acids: CAWSVVSEVPEAFF.

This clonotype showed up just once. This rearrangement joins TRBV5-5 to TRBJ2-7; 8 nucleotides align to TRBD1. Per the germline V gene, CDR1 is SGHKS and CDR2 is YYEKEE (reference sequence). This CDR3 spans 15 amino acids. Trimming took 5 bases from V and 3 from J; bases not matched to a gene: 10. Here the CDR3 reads CASRLGGQEYYEQYF. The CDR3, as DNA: TGTGCCAGCAGGCTGGGGGGACAGGAGTACTACGAGCAGTACTTC.

DNA for the CDR3: TGTGCCAGCAGTTCCAGTAGGGCTAGCACAGATACGCAGTATTTT. Translated: CASSSSRASTDTQYF. This chain uses TRBV6-5 with TRBJ2-3; D remains unclear. CDR3 length: 15 amino acids. CDR1 and CDR2 (germline): MNHEY, SVGAGI. V lost 4 bases, J lost 0 bases, and 11 bases lay in between.